Described below is a single TCR beta chain sequence and its context. Losses at the gene ends were 1 base for V and 2 bases for J; bases not matched to a gene: 0. The CDR3 is 15 amino acids. Germline V gene data show CDR1 as SGHAT and CDR2 as FQNNGV. The data are from a study of blood T cell repertoires in COVID-19. The protocol was immunoSEQ multiplex PCR, while the TCRdb copy is restricted to in-frame clones and leaves out a portion. This table holds approximately 350,000 clones, less than 90% found once. The sequenced sample was PBMCs or T cells enriched from blood (not recorded which). This receptor was obtained from a woman between 25 and 40 years old who had recovered from COVID-19. The chain employs TRBV11-2 and TRBJ2-1; 9 bases match TRBD2. The CDR3 sequence is CASSLGLAAYNEQFF. DNA for the CDR3: TGTGCCAGCAGCTTAGGACTAGCGGCCTACAATGAGCAGTTCTTC.